The 26 T cell receptor beta chains presented below share a single source sample, sequenced in a study of blood T cells in healthy people across ages. Combining a sample-barcoded 5' primer with a J-beta primer mix, a second PCR ran for about 6 to 12 cycles. In TCRdb, the 5' RACE reads were re-called with MiXCR into one record per CDR3 protein. The data show over a million distinct CDR3 sequences, with less than 45% seen just once and less than 5% held by the top ten. Specimen: blood. The receptors stem from a woman younger than 35 in good health.

The V gene is TRBV5-4, the J gene TRBJ1-1, with a weak D call TRBD1 (5 bases). V gave up 4 bases and J gave up 6 bases, with 13 bases separating them. This CDR3 contains 13 residues. Germline assignment: CDR1 SGHNT and CDR2 YYREEE (reference sequence). CDR3 coding DNA: TGTGCCAGCAGCCAGCAGGGCCGCTCTGAAGCTTTCTTT. The encoded protein is CASSQQGRSEAFF.

Note on this clonotype: One base away lies a much larger clone, so this may be a sequencing read error. The chain couples TRBV20-1 to TRBJ2-1; D not certain. CDR3 length: 14 residues. The V gene's germline CDR1 is DFQATT and CDR2 SNEGSKA (reference sequence). The CDR3, as DNA: TGCGGTGCTAGAAGGCCCGCCGCCTCCAATGAGCAGTTCTTC. This sequence encodes CGARRPAASNEQFF.

The chain couples TRBV7-4 to TRBJ2-1, with 12 positions matching TRBD2. J was trimmed by 7 bases and V by 1 base; bases with no gene match: 8. Per the germline V gene, CDR1 is SGHVT and CDR2 is SQSDAQ. This CDR3 has 17 residues. In DNA, the CDR3 is TGTGCCAGCAGCTTAGGGACTAGCGGGACGGCCCATAATGAGCAGTTCTTC. Protein: CASSLGTSGTAHNEQFF.

This clonotype was picked up a small number of times. This chain uses TRBV7-2 with TRBJ2-7; D possibly matches TRBD1 or TRBD2 (5 bases each). The CDR3 is 13 residues long. Trimming stripped 5 bases from V and 2 bases from J, with 10 bases between. CDR1 and CDR2 (germline): SGHTA, FQGNSA. CDR3 sequence (DNA): TGTGCCAGCAGCCACCGGGGCCCCTACGAGCAGTACTTC. It translates to CASSHRGPYEQYF.

The chain joins TRBV20-1 to TRBJ1-1; TRBD1 is a possible D gene (6 bases). V lost 3 bases to trimming and J lost 0 bases, with 20 bases between them. CDR3 length: 17 amino acids. The germline V gene encodes CDR1 DFQATT and CDR2 SNEGSKA (reference sequence). Written as DNA, the CDR3 is TGCAGTGCTAGCGGAGGGGGTCAGGGGCCCGTGAACACTGAAGCTTTCTTT. Translation: CSASGGGQGPVNTEAFF.

This clonotype was seen more than once but under ten times. V gene TRBV20-1 combines with J gene TRBJ2-5; a possible D gene is TRBD2 (5 bases). With 7 bases removed from V and 1 base from J, the gap between germline ends came to 10 bases. The CDR3 is 12 residues long. Per the germline V gene, CDR1 is DFQATT and CDR2 is SNEGSKA (reference sequence). As DNA, the CDR3 is TGCAGTGTTCGGCGGGCCCAAGAGACCCAGTACTTC. Protein: CSVRRAQETQYF.

The chain links TRBV20-1 to TRBJ2-7; 7 bases agree with TRBD2. The CDR3 totals 14 residues. The ends lost 3 bases at V and 4 bases at J; junction bases unmatched: 9. Germline lookup yields CDR1 DFQATT and CDR2 SNEGSKA (reference sequence). The CDR3 is CSARGRALGYEQYF. CDR3 in DNA: TGCAGTGCTAGGGGGAGGGCCTTAGGGTACGAGCAGTACTTC.

This chain joins TRBV28 and TRBJ1-5; 7 nucleotides agree with TRBD1. V lost 5 bases and J lost 2; bases outside the gene matches: 12. The germline CDR1 and CDR2 sequences are MDHEN and SYDVKM. The CDR3 contains 17 residues. CDR3 bases: TGTGCCAGCAGTAGGTTAGACAGGGTTGTCGGCAATCAGCCCCAGCATTTT. Protein sequence: CASSRLDRVVGNQPQHF.

This chain uses TRBV27 with TRBJ2-3, with D perhaps matching TRBD1 or TRBD2 (5 bases each). This CDR3 is built from 13 residues. Trimming cost V 5 bases and J 2 bases, with 8 bases left between them. Germline CDR1 reads MNHEY; CDR2 reads SMNVEV (reference sequence). The CDR3 DNA follows: TGTGCCAGCAGTCGGGACGTCACAGATACGCAGTATTTT. Residues: CASSRDVTDTQYF.

A single count supports this clonotype. A read error may account for a junction end that differs from germline. The chain links TRBV4-1 to TRBJ2-7; TRBD2 matches 10 bases. This CDR3 spans 16 amino acids. Germline V gene lookup returns CDR1 MGHRA and CDR2 YSYEKL. DNA of the CDR3: TGCGCCAGCAGCCTTACCGAGACTAGCGGGTCCTACGAGCAGTGCTTC. This encodes CASSLTETSGSYEQCF.

The rearrangement uses TRBV12-3 or TRBV12-4 and TRBJ1-3; TRBD1 matches 9 bases. This CDR3 is built from 17 residues. The ends lost 5 bases at V and 0 bases at J; junction bases unmatched: 8. CDR3 in DNA: TGTGCCAGCAGTCCGCGGGACAGGGTATTCTCTGGAAACACCATATATTTT. Encoded protein: CASSPRDRVFSGNTIYF.

The V call is TRBV25-1, the J call TRBJ2-1, with a tentative D call TRBD1 (6 bases). V lost 6 bases and J 4 bases, leaving 16 bases between the germline ends. Germline CDR1 MGHDK, CDR2 SYGVNS. This CDR3 has 15 amino acids. The CDR3 coding sequence is TGTGCCAGCAGGGGGGCGGGCGGAGAATACAATGAGCAGTTCTTC. This sequence encodes CASRGAGGEYNEQFF.

Notes on this clonotype: One junction end disagrees with the germline gene, perhaps due to a read error. The rearrangement joins TRBV6-4 to TRBJ2-7; 9 positions match TRBD2. Germline CDR1 MRHNA, CDR2 SNTAGT. The CDR3 is 17 amino acids. CDR3 in amino acids: CASIDSGLAIGSYEQYF. The CDR3 DNA sequence: TGTGCCAGCATTGACTCCGGACTAGCGATAGGTTCCTACGAGCAGTACTTC.

This clonotype was seen only a few times. V gene TRBV5-1 combines with J gene TRBJ2-3, with 15 bases fitting TRBD2. The CDR3 is made up of 17 amino acids. The J segment lost 4 bases and the V segment lost 2 bases, leaving 5 bases of the junction unmatched. CDR1 is SGHRS and CDR2 is YFSETQ in the germline V gene. The CDR3 is CASSFPGLAGGPDTQYF. CDR3 nucleotides: TGCGCCAGCAGCTTCCCGGGACTAGCGGGGGGACCAGATACGCAGTATTTT.

This clonotype occurred a few times. The chain employs TRBV5-1 and TRBJ2-3; tentatively, D is TRBD2 (6 bases). The CDR3 is 15 residues long. V lost 4 bases and J lost 4, with 16 bases in between. Germline V gene data show CDR1 as SGHRS and CDR2 as YFSETQ. This CDR3 is CASSPHWGEADTQYF. CDR3 coding DNA: TGCGCCAGCAGCCCTCACTGGGGGGAGGCAGATACGCAGTATTTT.

The chain uses TRBV29-1 and TRBJ2-7, with D possibly being TRBD1 (5 bases). CDR1 is SQVTM, CDR2 ANQGSEA, per germline. The germline V and J ends were trimmed by 2 bases and 2 bases, with 13 bases remaining between them. The CDR3 consists of 14 residues. CDR3 protein: CSVERTRKTYEQYF. The CDR3 DNA reads TGCAGCGTTGAAAGGACAAGAAAAACCTACGAGCAGTACTTC.

This chain joins TRBV6-5 and TRBJ1-6, with D possibly matching TRBD1 (5 bases). This CDR3 has 11 residues. Trimming shortened V by 8 bases and J by 8 bases, and 7 bases separated the two germline ends. The germline gives CDR1 MNHEY, CDR2 SVGAGI. CDR3 sequence: CASSGDSPLHF. For the CDR3, the DNA is TGTGCCAGCTCGGGGGATTCACCCCTCCACTTT.

V and J are TRBV7-2 and TRBJ2-3, with D hard to call. The CDR3 loop spans 13 amino acids. In germline, CDR1 is SGHTA, CDR2 FQGNSA. V was clipped by 4 bases and J by 5 bases, with 10 bases between them. The CDR3 DNA reads as TGTGCCAGCAGCTCGAATATCAGAGATACGCAGTATTTT. It codes for CASSSNIRDTQYF.

The chain employs TRBV6-5 and TRBJ2-7; the D is unclear. Germline CDR1 MNHEY, CDR2 SVGAGI. V shed 3 bases and J shed 0 bases, with 15 bases lying between them. The CDR3 has 16 amino acids. The CDR3 DNA is TGTGCCAGCAGTTATTCGGATACCTCCATCTCCTACGAGCAGTACTTC. Residues: CASSYSDTSISYEQYF.

Note on this clonotype: One junction end disagrees with the germline gene, perhaps due to a read error. V is TRBV7-2 and J is TRBJ2-3; D call uncertain. The length of the CDR3 is 12 residues. CDR1 and CDR2 from the germline V gene are SGHTA and FQGNSA. Here the CDR3 reads CASGLGRDTQYF. The CDR3 region has the DNA TGTGCCAGCGGCTTAGGTCGAGATACGCAGTATTTT.

The rearrangement joins TRBV20-1 to TRBJ1-4; perhaps TRBD1 as D (6 bases). The V end was cut by 0 bases, the J end by 8 bases, with 13 bases between. Germline CDR1 reads DFQATT; CDR2 reads SNEGSKA (reference sequence). The CDR3 length is 14 residues. The CDR3: CSARDLGGQEKLFF. Written as DNA, the CDR3 is TGCAGTGCTAGAGATCTCGGGGGGCAGGAAAAACTGTTTTTT.

This clonotype has ten or more counts. This chain uses TRBV29-1 with TRBJ2-7, with D perhaps TRBD1 (6 bases). V was trimmed by 6 bases and J by 0 bases, leaving 15 bases between them. The germline gives CDR1 SQVTM, CDR2 ANQGSEA. This CDR3 region has 14 residues. CDR3 sequence: CSVTGTRNSYEQYF. In DNA, the CDR3 is TGCAGCGTCACCGGGACACGGAACTCCTACGAGCAGTACTTC.

The chain combines TRBV13 with TRBJ1-1; D remains ambiguous. The CDR3 has 13 residues. The ends were cut back, 0 bases at V and 5 bases at J, with 7 bases in the middle. From germline, CDR1 is PRHDT and CDR2 FYEKMQ (reference sequence). The CDR3, as DNA: TGTGCCAGCAGCTTAGGCGACGCGACTGAAGCTTTCTTT. Encoded protein: CASSLGDATEAFF. The full variable domain, completed using reference TRBV13 and TRBJ1-1, is AAGVIQSPRHLIKEKRETATLKCYPIPRHDTVYWYQQGPGQDPQFLISFYEKMQSDKGSIPDRFSAQQFSDYHSELNMSSLELGDSALYFCASSLGDATEAFFGQGTRLTVV.

The chain links TRBV7-3 to TRBJ2-1; 8 nucleotides agree with TRBD2. CDR3 size: 17 residues. V was clipped by 1 base and J by 5 bases; unmatched bases: 10. Germline CDR1 is SGHTA and CDR2 is FQGTGA. CDR3 sequence reads: CASSLRAGRATHNEQFF. Here the CDR3 DNA reads TGTGCCAGCAGCTTAAGGGCCGGGAGGGCCACACACAATGAGCAGTTCTTC.

This clonotype turned up a few times. The V and J genes are TRBV4-3 and TRBJ2-4; the D is unclear. Between the trimmed V and J ends, which lost 2 bases and 1 base, there was a span of 12 bases. The CDR3 sequence is 16 residues long. Germline V gene data show CDR1 as LGHNA and CDR2 as YSLEER. CDR3: CASSQKLNTAKNIQYF. CDR3 DNA sequence: TGCGCCAGCAGCCAAAAACTCAATACTGCCAAAAACATTCAGTACTTC.

The chain combines TRBV29-1 with TRBJ2-1, with D hard to call. Trimming took 0 bases from V and 9 from J, leaving 6 bases between them. The germline gives CDR1 SQVTM, CDR2 ANQGSEA. The CDR3 runs 11 residues. Here the CDR3 reads CSVEDWPEQFF. CDR3 DNA sequence: TGCAGCGTTGAAGACTGGCCTGAGCAGTTCTTC.